This T cell receptor (beta chain) originates from a study of T cells expressing NK-cell markers. Overall study findings and caveats: The CD3+CD56-NKG2C+ fraction of a few donors was also led by these clonotypes.

The CDR3 extends over 14 amino acids. Germline CDR1 and CDR2: MNHNS and SASEGT. On this clonotype: Its antigen is not known.

TCRdb reprocessed the 5' RACE reads and stores each CDR3 protein as one record, lacking DNA. This sample contains a few hundred thousand distinct CDR3 sequences. The receptor was derived from a man between 18 and 69 years old in good health. The chain combines TRBV6-1 with TRBJ1-2; TCRdb lists TRBD1, though no DNA is available to test this call. The material sequenced was blood T cells: a sorted CD56 or NKG2C T cell subset, CD4+ or CD8+ T cells, or bulk PBMC T cells (not recorded which). The CDR3 protein is CASSPARRHYGYTF.